The next 5 T cell receptor beta chains were all read from a single sample in a study of cytomegalovirus exposure and HLA in healthy donors (TCRdb year 2017). Libraries were constructed by the immunoSEQ multiplex PCR assay. The multiplex PCR relied on a mix of 60 forward primers for TCR Vbeta segments and 13 reverse primers for TCR Jbeta segments. TCRdb re-hosts the immuneACCESS table, in-frame sequences only. Its copies lack some clones; in the studies checked, an unresolved V gene accounts for under half of them, and the cause for the rest is not known. The sample table shows 200,000 or so clones, and around 64% are seen once. The ten most abundant clones make up 2.5% to 3% of the sample. Input material: PBMCs. The origin of the receptors is a man in his forties in good health and CMV-seropositive.

This chain connects TRBV29-1 to TRBJ2-5; weak D call: TRBD1 (5 bases). The V gene's germline CDR1 is SQVTM and CDR2 ANQGSEA. CDR3 size: 12 residues. Trimming left V 6 bases short and J 1 base short, with 9 bases between. CDR3 nucleotides: TGCAGCGTGGAGACAGTCCAAGAGACCCAGTACTTC. This translates into CSVETVQETQYF. The complete variable domain, with remaining parts taken from reference TRBV29-1 and TRBJ2-5, reads SAVISQKPSRDICQRGTSLTIQCQVDSQVTMMFWYRQQPGQSLTLIATANQGSEATYESGFVIDKFPISRPNLTFSTLTVSNMSPEDSSIYLCSVETVQETQYFGPGTRLLVL.

CDR3 DNA sequence: TGCGCCAGCACCCTGGGGGGGGCGAGACCCTACGAGCAGTACTTC. It codes for CASTLGGARPYEQYF. J is TRBJ2-5 and V is TRBV5-1, with a tentative D call TRBD2 (7 bases). With the DNA end fitting TRBJ2-7 better, the J assignment may be wrong. This CDR3 is 15 amino acids long. The germline V gene encodes CDR1 SGHRS and CDR2 YFSETQ.

This clone was observed a handful of times. The chain carries TRBV14 and TRBJ1-6; the D gene is possibly TRBD1 (5 bases). CDR3 size: 14 residues. V lost 3 bases and J lost 7, with 10 bases in between. Germline-derived CDR1 and CDR2 are SGHDN and FVKESK. This CDR3 is CASSHPRGNSPLHF. The CDR3, as DNA: TGTGCCAGCAGCCACCCCCGGGGGAATTCACCCCTCCACTTT.

The chain recombines TRBV5-4 with TRBJ1-2, with 8 bases that match TRBD1. The CDR3 has 14 residues. Trimming at V came to 0 bases and at J to 4 bases, leaving 2 bases not matched to a gene. CDR1 and CDR2 from the germline V gene are SGHNT and YYREEE (reference sequence). The CDR3 reads CASSLVGQAYGYTF. DNA of the CDR3: TGTGCCAGCAGCTTGGTGGGACAGGCCTATGGCTACACCTTC.

This CDR3 reads CASSPGQSTVEPQHF. The CDR3 bases are TGTGCCAGCAGTCCCGGACAGAGCACTGTTGAGCCCCAGCATTTT. V is TRBV6-1 and J is TRBJ1-5; TRBD1 is a possible D gene (6 bases). V was trimmed by 5 bases and J by 8 bases, leaving 19 bases between them. The CDR3 sequence is 15 residues long. Per germline, CDR1 MNHNS and CDR2 SASEGT.